The 6 T cell receptor beta chains below all came from one sample that was sequenced in a study of tissue T cells after allogeneic stem cell transplantation. Some clones are missing from TCRdb's copy, which holds only in-frame ones; the method was immunoSEQ multiplex PCR. The sample lists about 50,000 clones, roughly 73% seen once, with approximately 0.7% in the top ten. What was sequenced was sorted cells pooled from one or two spleens. The receptors come from a pool of C57BL/6 mice in good health.

Regarding this clone: The gene symbols are mouse symbols. The CDR3 end lies 1 residue beyond the end of the read and is filled in from the germline J gene. This chain joins TRBV13-2 and TRBJ2-1; 11 bases match TRBD2. Germline-derived CDR1 and CDR2 are NNHNN and SYGAGS (reference sequence). V shed 2 bases, J shed 6 bases, and the junction held 4 bases outside the gene matches. The CDR3 has 15 amino acids. The sequenced CDR3 bases are TGTGCCAGCGGTGACCCGGGACTGGGGGTTGCTGAGCAGTTC. Protein sequence: CASGDPGLGVAEQF. The CDR3 in full is CASGDPGLGVAEQFF.

A note on this clone: Gene labels here are mouse ones. The read comes to an end 1 residue before the CDR3 does, leaving the germline J gene to fill in the end. The chain uses TRBV13-1 and TRBJ2-2; D is unresolved. The CDR3 contains 13 residues. Germline V gene sequence: CDR1 NSHNY, CDR2 SYGAGN. V dropped 2 bases and J dropped 2 bases, with 4 bases sitting between them. The CDR3 DNA, read in part, is TGTGCCAGCAGTGACAGGAACACCGGGCAGCTCTAC. Translated, it gives CASSDRNTGQLY. The whole CDR3 sequence is CASSDRNTGQLYF.

As to this clone: Here the gene names and germline are mouse. The CDR3 bases that were read are TGTGCCAGCAGTATACGGGGAGCTGAGCAGTTC. Its protein is CASSIRGAEQF. The full-length CDR3 reads as CASSIRGAEQFF. The rearrangement joins TRBV19 to TRBJ2-1; no clear D. The CDR3 is cut off 1 residue early in the read; its end comes from the germline J gene. Trimming stripped 1 base from V and 7 bases from J, with 6 bases between. Germline CDR1 is FNHDT and CDR2 is SITEND (reference sequence). The CDR3 has 12 amino acids.

Details on this clone: Gene names and germline match the mouse. The read ends 1 residue before the CDR3 terminus; that terminus is restored from the germline J gene. Within the sample, other DNA sequences also encode this same CDR3. The V call is TRBV20, the J call TRBJ1-4; 7 bases are shared with TRBD1. Germline assignment: CDR1 GFQATS and CDR2 STVNSAI. CDR3 length: 13 amino acids. The V segment lost 0 bases and the J segment 5 bases; nucleotides outside the gene matches: 0. The CDR3 DNA, read in part, is TGTGGTGCTAGGGACAGGGGGAACGAAAGATTATTT. It encodes CGARDRGNERLF. The full CDR3 protein is CGARDRGNERLFF.

In the case of this clone: Mouse gene names apply. CDR3 sequence: CAWSRAGGAETLYF. The part of the CDR3 DNA that was read is TGTGCCTGGAGTAGGGCTGGGGGGGCAGAAACGCTGTAT. The J gene is TRBJ2-3, the V gene TRBV31; TRBD2 aligns across 8 bases. The sequenced fragment ends 1 residue before the CDR3 boundary, so the rest is inferred from the germline J gene. Germline trimming cut 2 bases from V and 3 bases from J; bases unmatched to any gene: 4. Germline V gives CDR1 GKSSPN, CDR2 SITVG. The CDR3 is 14 amino acids.

In this sample, this clone turned up a few times. Mouse germline and gene names are used. Read sequence stops 1 residue before the CDR3 end, and the germline J gene provides the missing end. The V gene is TRBV30, the J gene TRBJ1-2; no clear D. V lost 3 bases and J lost 0, with 5 bases in between. This CDR3 spans 12 amino acids. Germline CDR1 SQVVS, CDR2 ANEGSEA. The CDR3 is CSSSTPNSDYTF. Partial CDR3 DNA: TGTAGTTCTAGTACACCAAACTCCGACTACACC. The complete variable domain, with remaining parts taken from reference TRBV30 and TRBJ1-2, reads SVLLYQKPNRDICQSGTSLKIQCVADSQVVSMFWYQQFQEQSLMLMATANEGSEATYESGFTKDKFPISRPNLTFSTLTVNNARPGDSSIYFCSSSTPNSDYTFGSGTRLLVI.